Listed below are T cell receptor beta chains from one sample, sequenced in a study of blood T cell repertoires in COVID-19. Sequencing used immunoSEQ multiplex PCR; TCRdb keeps in-frame clones, though not all of them. This table has about 180,000 clones, about 81% appearing once. Input material: peripheral blood. These receptors came from a woman of 80 years or more with COVID-19, enrolled during active disease. Each CDR3 is given with its conserved first and last residue. A D gene is named only where the DNA matches it firmly. Rows give clone size only sometimes, using once, few, many, or a class for an expanded clone.

V	size	D	J	CDR3	DNA
TRBV6-2/TRBV6-3	-	-	TRBJ1-5	CASSYSQGWQPQHF	TGTGCCAGCAGTTACTCTCAGGGATGGCAGCCCCAGCATTTT
TRBV7-9	-	TRBD2	TRBJ2-1	CASSLVTGLAGNEQFF	TGTGCCAGCAGCTTAGTAACGGGACTAGCGGGTAATGAGCAGTTCTTC
TRBV10-3	-	-	TRBJ2-3	CAISDFADTQYF	TGTGCCATCAGTGACTTTGCAGATACGCAGTATTTT
TRBV27	-	TRBD1	TRBJ2-7	CASSPGTVYEQYF	TGTGCCAGCAGCCCCGGGACAGTCTACGAGCAGTACTTC
TRBV28	few	TRBD2	TRBJ2-3	CASSTQRRLAGPSTDTQYF	TGTGCCAGCAGTACCCAACGTAGACTAGCTGGACCTAGCACAGATACGCAGTATTTT
TRBV18	-	TRBD2	TRBJ2-7	CASSGLAARSSYEQYF	TGTGCCAGCTCAGGACTAGCGGCCCGTAGCTCCTACGAGCAGTACTTC
TRBV12-3/TRBV12-4	-	-	TRBJ1-4	CASRSTRDEKLFF	TGTGCCAGCCGTTCAACGAGGGATGAAAAACTGTTTTTT
TRBV18	-	TRBD1	TRBJ2-5	CASSPTGVQTQYF	TGTGCCAGCTCACCAACAGGGGTACAGACCCAGTACTTC
TRBV6-2/TRBV6-3	-	-	TRBJ1-1	CASSYRDEAFF	TGTGCCAGCAGTTACCGAGATGAAGCTTTCTTT
TRBV7-8	-	-	TRBJ1-6	CASSLVAGRYYNSPLHF	TGTGCCAGCAGCTTAGTAGCGGGGCGATACTATAATTCACCCCTCCACTTT
TRBV5-1	-	-	TRBJ2-4	CASSLGGAKNIQYF	TGCGCCAGCAGCTTGGGAGGGGCCAAAAACATTCAGTACTTC
TRBV4-1	-	TRBD1	TRBJ1-2	CASSRVQGARLGYTF	TGCGCCAGCAGCCGCGTACAGGGGGCGCGTCTCGGCTACACCTTC
TRBV6-5	-	TRBD1	TRBJ1-1	CASSYSPRQGNTEAFF	TGTGCCAGCAGTTACTCACCCCGACAGGGAAACACTGAAGCTTTCTTT
TRBV4-1	few	-	TRBJ2-3	CASSPRGLGTDTQYF	TGCGCCAGCAGCCCTAGGGGCCTAGGCACAGATACGCAGTATTTT
TRBV9	-	TRBD2	TRBJ2-3	CASSVVGTSDTQYF	TGTGCCAGCAGCGTAGTTGGGACTAGCGATACGCAGTATTTT
TRBV19	-	-	TRBJ1-3	CASIKQSRSGNTIYF	TGTGCCAGTATAAAACAATCTCGATCTGGAAACACCATATATTTT
TRBV6-2/TRBV6-3	-	-	TRBJ2-1	CASSYLAASDEQFF	TGTGCCAGCAGTTACCTAGCCGCCTCGGATGAGCAGTTCTTC
TRBV2	-	TRBD2	TRBJ2-7	CASSTSGNLYEQYF	TGTGCCAGCAGCACTAGCGGGAACCTTTACGAGCAGTACTTC
TRBV24-1	-	TRBD1	TRBJ2-2	CATSRDRDTGELFF	TGTGCCACCAGTCGGGACAGGGACACCGGGGAGCTGTTTTTT
TRBV28	-	-	TRBJ2-1	CASSLYHLVSQGSDYNEQFF	TGTGCCAGCAGTTTATATCACTTGGTGTCGCAGGGATCTGACTACAATGAGCAGTTCTTC
TRBV20-1	-	-	TRBJ1-2	CSASKRANYGYTF	TGCAGTGCTAGTAAGAGAGCTAACTATGGCTACACCTTC
TRBV5-5	-	-	TRBJ1-1	CASSLERARGAEAFF	TGTGCCAGCAGCTTGGAGAGGGCGCGGGGCGCTGAAGCTTTCTTT
TRBV7-9	few	TRBD1	TRBJ2-3	CASSLERQGASTDTQYF	TGTGCCAGCAGCTTAGAGCGGCAGGGGGCTAGCACAGATACGCAGTATTTT
TRBV5-1	-	TRBD1	TRBJ1-6	CASSRTGERRYNSPLHF	TGCGCCAGCAGCCGGACAGGGGAACGTCGGTATAATTCACCCCTCCACTTT
TRBV4-3	-	-	TRBJ2-5	CASSQERGGTPGETQYF	TGCGCCAGCAGCCAAGAACGAGGTGGGACTCCCGGAGAGACCCAGTACTTC
TRBV6-5	few	-	TRBJ1-2	CASTGEWDYGYTF	TGTGCCAGCACCGGGGAGTGGGACTATGGCTACACCTTC
TRBV5-1	once	TRBD2	TRBJ2-4	CASSIIGLADTKNIQYF	TGCGCCAGCAGCATAATCGGACTAGCGGACACTAAAAACATTCAGTACTTC
TRBV6-6	-	TRBD1	TRBJ1-1	CASSTGRDRVAEAFF	TGTGCCAGCAGTACCGGCCGGGACAGGGTCGCTGAAGCTTTCTTT
TRBV5-4	-	TRBD1	TRBJ2-7	CASSEDRWPYEQYF	TGTGCCAGCAGCGAGGACAGGTGGCCCTACGAGCAGTACTTC
TRBV12-3/TRBV12-4	-	-	TRBJ1-5	CASTLGGNQPQHF	TGTGCCAGCACCCTGGGCGGGAATCAGCCCCAGCATTTT
TRBV14	-	TRBD1	TRBJ2-1	CASSQDPRTGRNEQFF	TGTGCCAGCAGCCAAGATCCTCGGACAGGGAGGAATGAGCAGTTCTTC
TRBV7-3	many	TRBD1	TRBJ1-1	CASSETGITEAFF	TGTGCCAGCAGCGAGACAGGGATAACTGAAGCTTTCTTT
TRBV19	-	TRBD1	TRBJ1-1	CATYNRGLAEAFF	TGTGCCACTTATAACAGGGGGCTCGCTGAAGCTTTCTTT
TRBV30	-	TRBD1	TRBJ2-7	CASQGAFEQYF	TGTGCCTCCCAGGGGGCCTTTGAGCAGTACTTC
TRBV5-1	few	-	TRBJ2-7	CASSYGLSGLGSYEQYF	TGCGCCAGCAGCTATGGACTTTCGGGATTGGGTTCCTACGAGCAGTACTTC
TRBV3-1/TRBV3-2	-	TRBD2	TRBJ2-7	CASSQEALAGYYEQYF	TGTGCCAGCAGCCAAGAAGCACTAGCGGGTTACTACGAGCAGTACTTC
TRBV24-1	-	-	TRBJ1-2	CATSGGGVGYGYTF	TGTGCCACCAGTGGGGGAGGGGTTGGCTATGGCTACACCTTC
TRBV12-5	-	TRBD1	TRBJ1-4	CASGIFTGVGGNEKLFF	TGTGCTAGTGGTATTTTTACAGGGGTAGGTGGTAATGAAAAACTGTTTTTT
TRBV7-2	-	-	TRBJ2-1	CASSLGGGSQFF	TGTGCCAGCAGCTTGGGGGGTGGTTCGCAGTTCTTC
TRBV4-3	-	-	TRBJ1-1	CASSQDPRGRGEAFF	TGCGCCAGCAGCCAAGACCCGCGGGGAAGAGGTGAAGCTTTCTTT
TRBV6-1	-	-	TRBJ2-4	CASSEDDRVEVAKNIQYF	TGTGCCAGCAGTGAAGATGACCGAGTCGAGGTGGCCAAAAACATTCAGTACTTC
TRBV6-5	-	TRBD2	TRBJ2-1	CASRAGTSVEQFF	TGTGCCAGCAGAGCCGGGACTAGCGTTGAGCAGTTCTTC